Each of the 25 T cell receptor beta chains below was sequenced from the same sample in a study of T cell changes during pregnancy in multiple sclerosis. Assay: immunoSEQ multiplex PCR; the TCRdb copy retains only in-frame clones and omits some. The sample yields about 48,000 clones, roughly 92% seen once. The sample in question was CD4+ T cells from peripheral blood mononuclear cells, obtained in the second trimester of pregnancy. The receptors shown here come from a female donor in good health, enrolled as a control in a pregnancy study.

This chain connects TRBV7-9 to TRBJ1-2; possibly TRBD1 for D (5 bases). CDR3 length equals 14 residues. CDR1 and CDR2 (germline): SEHNR, FQNEAQ (reference sequence). The V gene lost 8 bases and the J gene lost 4 bases, with 17 bases spanning the gap. This CDR3 is CASDTGGSGYGYTF. In DNA, the CDR3 is TGTGCCAGCGATACGGGGGGGTCAGGCTATGGCTACACCTTC.

The chain uses TRBV5-1 and TRBJ2-1; TRBD2 aligns across 8 bases. Per germline, CDR1 SGHRS and CDR2 YFSETQ. This CDR3 has 15 amino acids. Unmatched junction bases numbered 8, after V lost 4 bases and J lost 5 bases. The CDR3 nucleotides are TGCGCCAGCAGCCCGCCCACAGCGGGGGACAATGAGCAGTTCTTC. It encodes CASSPPTAGDNEQFF.

This sequence joins TRBV11-1 and TRBJ2-6; D is unclear. Trimming left V 0 bases short and J 0 bases short, with 9 bases between. CDR3 length: 17 amino acids. Germline V gene data show CDR1 as SGHAT and CDR2 as FQDESV (reference sequence). The CDR3 region has the DNA TGTGCCAGCAGCTTAGCTCCAGGAAGCTCTGGGGCCAACGTCCTGACTTTC. Translating it yields CASSLAPGSSGANVLTF. The full variable domain, in which reference TRBV11-1 and TRBJ2-6 provide the parts outside the CDR3, is EAEVAQSPRYKITEKSQAVAFWCDPISGHATLYWYRQILGQGPELLVQFQDESVVDDSQLPKDRFSAERLKGVDSTLKIQPAELGDSAMYLCASSLAPGSSGANVLTFGAGSRLTVL.

The chain uses TRBV6-5 and TRBJ1-5, with a possible D match to TRBD1 (5 bases). V lost 4 bases and J lost 3, with 10 bases in between. The CDR3 is made up of 14 amino acids. Per germline, CDR1 MNHEY and CDR2 SVGAGI. CDR3 loop: CASSSTATNQPQHF. CDR3 coding DNA: TGTGCCAGCAGTTCGACAGCGACCAATCAGCCCCAGCATTTT.

The gene calls are TRBV27 and TRBJ2-4; TRBD1 might be the D (5 bases). Looked up from germline, CDR1 is MNHEY and CDR2 is SMNVEV (reference sequence). Trimming shortened V by 6 bases and J by 0 bases, and 6 bases separated the two germline ends. The CDR3 is made up of 13 amino acids. CDR3 coding DNA: TGTGCCAGCAGAGGGGTAGCCAAAAACATTCAGTACTTC. Its protein product is CASRGVAKNIQYF.

This sequence joins TRBV18 and TRBJ2-7; 9 nucleotides agree with TRBD1. The CDR3 sequence is 15 residues long. The J segment lost 0 bases and the V segment lost 6 bases, leaving 6 bases of the junction unmatched. The germline gives CDR1 KGHSH, CDR2 LQKENI. The CDR3 sequence: CASSPGQGTSYEQYF. CDR3 nucleotide sequence: TGTGCCAGCTCGCCCGGACAGGGGACCTCCTACGAGCAGTACTTC.

This clone came up once. V and J are TRBV4-3 and TRBJ1-2, with D hard to call. The germline CDR1 and CDR2 sequences are LGHNA and YSLEER. V was shortened by 0 bases and J by 2 bases, with 10 bases between the two germline ends. The CDR3 spans 15 residues. The CDR3 here is CASSQDLAANYGYTF. CDR3 bases: TGCGCCAGCAGCCAAGATCTAGCGGCCAACTATGGCTACACCTTC.

The J gene is TRBJ2-1, the V gene TRBV6-4, with a possible D match to TRBD1 (7 bases). The V and J ends lost 0 bases and 8 bases respectively, with 14 bases between them. The CDR3 has 15 amino acids. Germline loops: CDR1 MRHNA, CDR2 SNTAGT. Here the CDR3 DNA reads TGTGCCAGCAGTGACTCGCAGGGGGGCTCCGATGAGCAGTTCTTC. Translated: CASSDSQGGSDEQFF.

Of note for this clone: Different DNA sequences within this sample yield the same CDR3. J is TRBJ1-1 and V is TRBV7-3; 8 bases line up with TRBD1. The CDR3 contains 13 residues. Trimming at V came to 3 bases and at J to 3 bases, leaving 0 bases not matched to a gene. Germline V gene sequence: CDR1 SGHTA, CDR2 FQGTGA. The CDR3 region has the DNA TGTGCCAGCAGCTTGGACAGGGACACTGAAGCTTTCTTT. Its translation: CASSLDRDTEAFF.

This chain connects TRBV28 to TRBJ1-4; D remains unclear. CDR1 MDHEN and CDR2 SYDVKM come from the germline V gene. This CDR3 is 14 amino acids long. V lost 3 bases and J lost 6, with 11 bases in between. The CDR3 here is CASSFGSGYEKLFF. The CDR3 DNA is TGTGCCAGCAGTTTTGGGAGTGGATATGAAAAACTGTTTTTT. The whole variable domain, filled in from reference TRBV28 and TRBJ1-4, reads DVKVTQSSRYLVKRTGEKVFLECVQDMDHENMFWYRQDPGLGLRLIYFSYDVKMKEKGDIPEGYSVSREKKERFSLILESASTNQTSMYLCASSFGSGYEKLFFGSGTQLSVL.

The chain carries TRBV2 and TRBJ2-1; D unresolved. Trimming left V 7 bases short and J 0 bases short, with 10 bases between. The CDR3 has 14 amino acids. CDR1 is SNHLY and CDR2 is FYNNEI in the germline V gene. CDR3 DNA: TGTGCCAGCAATTCCCATAGCTCCTACAATGAGCAGTTCTTC. Translated: CASNSHSSYNEQFF.

This chain joins TRBV5-1 and TRBJ2-7; 7 bases are a match to TRBD1. Germline loops: CDR1 SGHRS, CDR2 YFSETQ. J lost 0 bases, V lost 3 bases, and 9 bases had no gene match. The CDR3 is made up of 16 amino acids. CDR3 in amino acids: CASSSAYRDSSYEQYF. CDR3 bases: TGCGCCAGCAGCTCAGCATACCGGGACAGCTCCTACGAGCAGTACTTC.

This clone occurred a few times. The genes are TRBV6-1 and TRBJ2-2; the match to TRBD1 covers 11 bases. The CDR3 extends over 14 amino acids. Losses at the gene ends were 6 bases for V and 5 bases for J; bases not matched to a gene: 2. The germline V gene has CDR1 MNHNS and CDR2 SASEGT. The CDR3 loop is CASRGTGGTGELFF. The CDR3 DNA reads TGTGCCAGCAGAGGGACAGGGGGGACCGGGGAGCTGTTTTTT.

The chain recombines TRBV5-5 with TRBJ1-1; D unresolved. The germline gives CDR1 SGHKS, CDR2 YYEKEE (reference sequence). Trimming took 2 bases from V and 4 from J, leaving 12 bases between them. The CDR3 is made up of 14 amino acids. CDR3 loop: CASSFARLSTEAFF. The CDR3 DNA reads TGTGCCAGCAGCTTCGCGCGTCTGAGCACTGAAGCTTTCTTT.

V usage is TRBV10-2 and J usage is TRBJ1-5; 9 positions agree with TRBD1. In germline, CDR1 is WSHSY, CDR2 SAAADI. V gave up 3 bases and J gave up 6 bases; unmatched junction bases: 3. This CDR3 spans 14 amino acids. This CDR3 is CASSDDRGAQPQHF. The DNA of the CDR3 is TGCGCCAGCAGTGATGACAGGGGGGCTCAGCCCCAGCATTTT.

The V gene is TRBV6-5, the J gene TRBJ2-6, with TRBD1 matching over 8 bases. CDR1 MNHEY and CDR2 SVGAGI come from the germline V gene. The CDR3 totals 15 residues. The junction had 4 bases not matched to a gene; V was cut back by 5 bases and J by 4 bases. The DNA for the CDR3 is TGTGCCAGCAGTCGCAGGGGGCCCGGGGCCAACGTCCTGACTTTC. Residues: CASSRRGPGANVLTF.

V is TRBV15 and J is TRBJ2-7; D is perhaps TRBD1 (5 bases). The CDR3 is 14 amino acids. V was pared by 2 bases and J by 6 bases, with 14 bases between. Looked up from germline, CDR1 is LNHNV and CDR2 is YYDKDF (reference sequence). Here the CDR3 DNA reads TGTGCCACCAGCAGAAATCTCCAGGGTCCCGAGCAGTACTTC. It codes for CATSRNLQGPEQYF.

The CDR3 reads CAWSAGGSLADTQYF. The DNA for the CDR3 is TGTGCCTGGAGTGCCGGCGGGAGTTTGGCAGATACGCAGTATTTT. The chain uses TRBV30 and TRBJ2-3; TRBD2 matches at 7 bases. This CDR3 comprises 15 residues. The trim removed 1 base at V and 4 bases at J, leaving 8 bases unmatched. Germline V CDR1 and CDR2: GTSNPN, SVGIG (reference sequence).

The rearrangement uses TRBV10-2 and TRBJ2-7; no clear D gene. Germline CDR1 reads WSHSY; CDR2 reads SAAADI. The CDR3 has 14 amino acids. V lost 5 bases and J lost 3, with 14 bases in between. CDR3 in amino acids: CASSTLDGYYEQYF. The CDR3, as DNA: TGCGCCAGCAGTACCCTAGACGGATACTACGAGCAGTACTTC.

The chain links TRBV9 to TRBJ2-3; a weak D match, TRBD2 (6 bases). This CDR3 has 14 residues. Germline-derived CDR1 and CDR2 are SGDLS and YYNGEE. Trimming removed 1 base from V and 2 bases from J, with 8 bases in between. The CDR3 here is CASSVSGDTDTQYF. In nucleotides, the CDR3 is TGTGCCAGCAGCGTATCGGGAGACACAGATACGCAGTATTTT.

This chain uses TRBV2 with TRBJ2-1; 8 nucleotides match TRBD2. Germline V lookup: CDR1 SNHLY, CDR2 FYNNEI. The CDR3 length is 15 residues. The trim removed 11 bases at V and 2 bases at J, leaving 11 bases unmatched. The CDR3 region has the DNA TGTGCCTCCAAGAGCGGGGGCAACCCCTACAATGAGCAGTTCTTC. This translates into CASKSGGNPYNEQFF.

The rearrangement uses TRBV4-3 and TRBJ2-2, with a tentative D call TRBD1 (6 bases). Per germline, CDR1 LGHNA and CDR2 YSLEER. This CDR3 comprises 15 residues. Deletions cut 0 bases from V and 8 bases from J, with 13 bases between. The CDR3 sequence: CASSQELARGGELFF. CDR3 bases: TGCGCCAGCAGCCAAGAACTGGCCAGGGGAGGGGAGCTGTTTTTT.

In this sample, this clone turned up a few times. This rearrangement joins TRBV4-2 to TRBJ2-1; weak D call: TRBD1 (6 bases). V was clipped by 4 bases and J by 8 bases, with 18 bases between them. The CDR3 contains 15 residues. Germline CDR1 reads LGHNA; CDR2 reads YNFKEQ. The CDR3 sequence: CASSPRPRGFYEQFF. The CDR3 DNA reads TGTGCCAGCAGCCCCCGGCCGAGGGGGTTTTATGAGCAGTTCTTC.

This clone came up once. The V call is TRBV9, the J call TRBJ1-1; D is undetermined. The V gene's germline CDR1 is SGDLS and CDR2 YYNGEE. The CDR3 runs 14 residues. The V and J ends lost 6 bases and 1 base respectively, with 13 bases between them. Written as DNA, the CDR3 is TGTGCCAGCAAGAACAGCGGACCGAACACTGAAGCTTTCTTT. Translating gives CASKNSGPNTEAFF. The variable domain in full, with the rest retrieved from reference TRBV9 and TRBJ1-1, is DSGVTQTPKHLITATGQRVTLRCSPRSGDLSVYWYQQSLDQGLQFLIQYYNGEERAKGNILERFSAQQFPDLHSELNLSSLELGDSALYFCASKNSGPNTEAFFGQGTRLTVV.

The J gene is TRBJ2-1, the V gene TRBV7-2, with D possibly being TRBD2 (5 bases). Germline-derived CDR1 and CDR2 are SGHTA and FQGNSA. CDR3 size: 13 residues. The V end lost 5 bases, the J end lost 9 bases, and 14 bases lay between the germline ends. The CDR3 DNA reads TGTGCCAGCAGCCCGGTTAGCGAGACTGAGCAGTTCTTC. Residues: CASSPVSETEQFF.